The clone carrying this TCR beta chain was seen a handful of times. The data were obtained in a study of early T cells in non-severe SARS-CoV-2 infection. Unique molecular identifiers (one per individual cDNA molecule) were attached. TCRdb analysed the 5' RACE reads with MiXCR anew, one entry per CDR3 protein. Of 65,000 to 85,000 distinct CDR3 sequences in the sample, more than 10% are singletons; the top ten hold approximately 1.1%. V was pared by 3 bases and J by 2 bases, with 6 bases of the junction left unmatched. The CDR3 consists of 16 residues. In germline, CDR1 is SGHDT, CDR2 YYEEEE. The specimen sequenced was whole blood. The chain recombines TRBV5-6 with TRBJ2-3; 10 nucleotides line up with TRBD1. The source is an adult who was a healthcare worker with PCR-confirmed SARS-CoV-2 infection or an uninfected control (not recorded which). CDR3 bases: TGTGCCAGCAGCTGGGAGACAGGGGGCTTCACAGATACGCAGTATTTT. This translates into CASSWETGGFTDTQYF. The full variable domain, with the rest looked up from reference TRBV5-6 and TRBJ2-3, is DAGVTQSPTHLIKTRGQQVTLRCSPKSGHDTVSWYQQALGQGPQFIFQYYEEEERQRGNFPDRFSGHQFPNYSSELNVNALLLGDSALYLCASSWETGGFTDTQYFGPGTRLTVL.